Shown below are 2 T cell receptor beta chains from a single sample sequenced in a study of blood T cell repertoires in COVID-19. Assay used: immunoSEQ multiplex PCR; TCRdb lists only in-frame clones, some missing. In the table there are 140,000 to 150,000 clones, around 86% of which are singletons. Sequenced material: peripheral blood. Receptor source: a human donor in a cohort sampled during active COVID-19.

This clone was seen a single time. The rearrangement links TRBV7-2 to TRBJ2-5, with TRBD1 as a possible D gene (6 bases). Germline CDR1 and CDR2: SGHTA and FQGNSA. The V and J ends lost 6 bases and 4 bases respectively, with 9 bases between them. The CDR3 runs 12 residues. This chain's CDR3 is CASRGGGETQYF. The CDR3 DNA reads TGTGCCAGCAGAGGGGGTGGAGAGACCCAGTACTTC.

This sequence joins TRBV9 and TRBJ2-7, with 10 bases that match TRBD1. V lost 0 bases and J lost 0; bases outside the gene matches: 21. Germline CDR1 reads SGDLS; CDR2 reads YYNGEE. The CDR3 has 22 residues. CDR3 sequence: CASSVGPVTGTGVGRHSYEQYF. The CDR3 DNA is TGTGCCAGCAGCGTAGGCCCAGTGACCGGGACAGGGGTCGGGAGGCACTCCTACGAGCAGTACTTC.